The 29 T cell receptor beta chains below come from one sample, sequenced in a study of beta chain features in type 1 diabetes. The entirety of the isolated RNA underwent reverse transcription, so expressed TCRB transcripts were sequenced. Sequencing was performed with immunoSEQ multiplex PCR; in TCRdb, only in-frame clones are kept and a portion is missing. The top ten clones hold around 0.035% of a sample with 350,000 to 450,000 clones, approximately 13% of them seen once. The specimen was naive CD4+ T cells from blood. The receptors stem from a man younger than 40 in good health.

The chain uses TRBV25-1 and TRBJ1-2; 7 bases are a match to TRBD1. Trimming cost V 4 bases and J 5 bases; bases outside gene matches: 7. Germline V gives CDR1 MGHDK, CDR2 SYGVNS. The CDR3 spans 14 residues. As DNA, the CDR3 is TGTGCCAGCAGTGCCGCGACAGGGTTTTATGGCTACACCTTC. Translation: CASSAATGFYGYTF.

J is TRBJ2-1 and V is TRBV7-2; 15 nucleotides line up with TRBD2. CDR1 and CDR2 from the germline V gene are SGHTA and FQGNSA. V lost 5 bases and J lost 9; bases outside the gene matches: 5. The CDR3 is 15 amino acids. This chain's CDR3 is CASSPGLAGGREQFF. The CDR3 DNA reads TGTGCCAGCAGCCCGGGACTAGCGGGAGGACGTGAGCAGTTCTTC.

The rearrangement links TRBV7-6 to TRBJ1-5, with unresolved D. The germline V gene encodes CDR1 SGHVS and CDR2 FNYEAQ. This CDR3 is 13 amino acids long. Trimming removed 5 bases at V and 3 bases at J, with 8 bases between. CDR3 residues: CASSPDYNQPQHF. The CDR3 nucleotides read TGTGCCAGCAGCCCCGACTACAATCAGCCCCAGCATTTT. Filled out from reference TRBV7-6 and TRBJ1-5, the complete variable domain reads GAGVSQSPRYKVTKRGQDVALRCDPISGHVSLYWYRQALGQGPEFLTYFNYEAQQDKSGLPNDRFSAERPEGSISTLTIQRTEQRDSAMYRCASSPDYNQPQHFGDGTRLSIL.

This clone was counted only a few times. The CDR3 here is CASSVASYPGMGDTQYF. As DNA, the CDR3 is TGTGCCAGCAGCGTAGCTTCCTACCCGGGGATGGGAGATACGCAGTATTTT. The V and J genes are TRBV9 and TRBJ2-3; tentative D call: TRBD2 (5 bases). The CDR3 sequence is 17 residues long. The V gene lost 0 bases and the J gene lost 5 bases, with 19 bases spanning the gap. Germline values: CDR1 SGDLS, CDR2 YYNGEE.

The V gene is TRBV7-2, the J gene TRBJ2-7; a possible D gene is TRBD1 (5 bases). The CDR3 contains 15 residues. Germline loops: CDR1 SGHTA, CDR2 FQGNSA. Trimming shortened V by 2 bases and J by 2 bases, and 13 bases separated the two germline ends. In DNA form, the CDR3 reads TGTGCCAGCAGCTTAAGGGGCGGTCTGACCTACGAGCAGTACTTC. Translated: CASSLRGGLTYEQYF.

The V gene is TRBV7-3, the J gene TRBJ2-3; possibly TRBD2 for D (5 bases). Trimming pared 1 base from V and 2 bases from J, leaving 10 bases between. The CDR3 consists of 15 residues. The germline CDR1 and CDR2 sequences are SGHTA and FQGTGA. The CDR3 region is CASSLRGQSTDTQYF. The CDR3 DNA sequence: TGTGCCAGCAGCTTAAGAGGGCAGTCCACAGATACGCAGTATTTT.

The chain combines TRBV30 with TRBJ1-2; a weak D match, TRBD1 (5 bases). The germline gives CDR1 GTSNPN, CDR2 SVGIG (reference sequence). V was shortened by 0 bases and J by 8 bases, with 13 bases between the two germline ends. CDR3 size: 13 residues. CDR3 coding DNA: TGTGCCTGGAGTGTTCAGGGTGAACGGGGCTACACCTTC. This gives the protein CAWSVQGERGYTF. Complete variable domain (other parts from reference TRBV30 and TRBJ1-2): SQTIHQWPATLVQPVGSPLSLECTVEGTSNPNLYWYRQAAGRGLQLLFYSVGIGQISSEVPQNLSASRPQDRQFILSSKKLLLSDSGFYLCAWSVQGERGYTFGSGTRLTVV.

This clone has just a few counts. The chain recombines TRBV27 with TRBJ1-1; possible D gene TRBD1, 6 bases. Trimming left V 3 bases short and J 0 bases short, with 8 bases between. From germline, CDR1 is MNHEY and CDR2 SMNVEV (reference sequence). This CDR3 has 14 amino acids. CDR3 coding DNA: TGTGCCAGCAGTTTGAACAGGGTGAACACTGAAGCTTTCTTT. This sequence encodes CASSLNRVNTEAFF.

This clone was found a few times. V and J are TRBV29-1 and TRBJ1-5; 8 bases map to TRBD1. Germline CDR1 reads SQVTM; CDR2 reads ANQGSEA. The ends lost 7 bases at V and 4 bases at J; junction bases unmatched: 12. The CDR3 sequence is 15 residues long. CDR3 sequence: CSARSGTGINQPQHF. CDR3 in DNA: TGCAGCGCACGTTCCGGGACAGGAATTAATCAGCCCCAGCATTTT.

The chain uses TRBV9 and TRBJ2-6, with D perhaps matching TRBD1 (6 bases). The CDR3 has 17 residues. V was cut by 0 bases and J by 0 bases, with 10 bases left in between. From germline, CDR1 is SGDLS and CDR2 YYNGEE. In DNA form, the CDR3 reads TGTGCCAGCAGCGTAGCAACGGGACACTCTGGGGCCAACGTCCTGACTTTC. This sequence encodes CASSVATGHSGANVLTF.

Only a few counts were recorded for this clone. The chain has TRBV29-1 and TRBJ1-4; D unclear. Germline CDR1 is SQVTM and CDR2 is ANQGSEA. V gave up 5 bases and J gave up 10 bases, with 17 bases separating them. This CDR3 has 13 amino acids. CDR3 loop: CSVYKSLGGKLFF. CDR3 sequence (DNA): TGCAGCGTTTATAAGTCTCTGGGTGGAAAACTGTTTTTT.

The CDR3 region is CASSVEGYDYEQYF. The DNA of the CDR3 is TGTGCCAGCAGCGTTGAAGGGTATGACTACGAGCAGTACTTC. The rearrangement joins TRBV9 to TRBJ2-7; D unclear. The CDR3 totals 14 residues. CDR1 is SGDLS and CDR2 is YYNGEE in the germline V gene. The ends were cut back, 2 bases at V and 3 bases at J, with 12 bases in the middle.

This chain connects TRBV5-4 to TRBJ2-1, with a possible D match to TRBD1 (6 bases). The germline V gene has CDR1 SGHNT and CDR2 YYREEE (reference sequence). Deletions cut 5 bases from V and 6 bases from J, with 9 bases between. The CDR3 is made up of 12 amino acids. The CDR3 nucleotides read TGTGCCAGCAGTGCCAGGGGCAATGAGCAGTTCTTC. The encoded protein is CASSARGNEQFF.

Only a few counts were recorded for this clone. The V call is TRBV5-1, the J call TRBJ1-5; no definite D call. Germline CDR1 reads SGHRS; CDR2 reads YFSETQ. The CDR3 contains 12 residues. Trimming took off 0 bases at V and 7 bases at J, with 5 bases between the two ends. Written as DNA, the CDR3 is TGCGCCAGCAGCTTGGCCGTCCAGCCCCAGCATTTT. Translating it yields CASSLAVQPQHF.

The chain is built from TRBV4-3 and TRBJ2-5; a possible D gene is TRBD1 (5 bases). The germline gives CDR1 LGHNA, CDR2 YSLEER. This CDR3 has 13 residues. Deletions cut 7 bases from V and 4 bases from J, with 13 bases between. For the CDR3, the DNA is TGCGCCAGCATTAAGGGGATTGGAGAGACCCAGTACTTC. Its translation: CASIKGIGETQYF.

The rearrangement uses TRBV6-5 and TRBJ1-2; tentative D call: TRBD1 (5 bases). CDR3 length equals 14 residues. V lost 6 bases and J 8 bases, leaving 19 bases between the germline ends. Germline V gives CDR1 MNHEY, CDR2 SVGAGI. CDR3 DNA: TGTGCCAGCAGCTACGGGGGAGGGTTGAAGGGCTACACCTTC. This gives the protein CASSYGGGLKGYTF.

This chain joins TRBV29-1 and TRBJ1-5, with TRBD1 as a possible D gene (5 bases). V lost 3 bases, J lost 3 bases, and 9 bases lay in between. Germline-derived CDR1 and CDR2 are SQVTM and ANQGSEA. The CDR3 totals 13 residues. The CDR3 sequence is CSVDWGYNQPQHF. The CDR3 bases are TGCAGCGTTGATTGGGGGTACAATCAGCCCCAGCATTTT.

This sequence joins TRBV7-8 and TRBJ2-2, with D possibly TRBD1 on 5 matching bases. CDR1 and CDR2 from the germline V gene are SGHVS and FQNEAQ. Trimming took off 5 bases at V and 0 bases at J, with 10 bases between the two ends. CDR3 length: 15 amino acids. The CDR3 nucleotides read TGTGCCAGCAGCCCAGTGACAGCGAACACCGGGGAGCTGTTTTTT. Translating gives CASSPVTANTGELFF.

CDR3 region: CASSPRTGGTNTEAFF. CDR3 coding DNA: TGTGCCAGCAGCCCACGGACAGGAGGGACGAACACTGAAGCTTTCTTT. The rearrangement uses TRBV7-6 and TRBJ1-1; 7 bases are shared with TRBD1. The V and J ends lost 5 bases and 1 base, in that order; junction bases with no gene match: 10. CDR1 SGHVS and CDR2 FNYEAQ come from the germline V gene. The CDR3 covers 16 residues.

This chain uses TRBV20-1 with TRBJ2-7; D gene uncertain. Deletions cut 5 bases from V and 2 bases from J, with 7 bases between. Germline assignment: CDR1 DFQATT and CDR2 SNEGSKA (reference sequence). The CDR3 contains 11 residues. CDR3 protein: CSALGPYEQYF. The CDR3 nucleotides read TGCAGTGCTCTGGGCCCCTACGAGCAGTACTTC.

The CDR3 here is CASSLTGVSGNTIYF. The CDR3 nucleotides read TGTGCCAGCAGTCTCACGGGCGTTTCTGGAAACACCATATATTTT. This sequence joins TRBV27 and TRBJ1-3; D is unclear. Trimming removed 5 bases from V and 1 base from J, with 12 bases in between. This CDR3 contains 15 residues. CDR1 is MNHEY, CDR2 SMNVEV, per germline (reference sequence).

The gene calls are TRBV2 and TRBJ2-5; 11 nucleotides match TRBD1. The CDR3 totals 15 residues. The V gene end was trimmed by 6 bases and the J gene end by 5 bases; junction bases not matched to a gene: 8. Germline V gene sequence: CDR1 SNHLY, CDR2 FYNNEI. CDR3 loop: CASSPKGQGAETQYF. CDR3 nucleotide sequence: TGTGCCAGCAGCCCAAAAGGACAGGGGGCCGAGACCCAGTACTTC.

This clone was counted many times. The CDR3 nucleotides are TGTGCCAGCAGCAAAGGGGGCGGGAGCAGCATTCAGTACTTC. Residues: CASSKGGGSSIQYF. The rearrangement links TRBV21-1 to TRBJ2-4; TRBD2 reflects the table's D call only, with no check against the DNA. TRBV21-1 is designated a pseudogene. CDR3 length: 14 residues.

V and J are TRBV4-3 and TRBJ2-2, with 14 bases aligning to TRBD2. The CDR3 is 19 residues long. V was pared by 3 bases and J by 2 bases, with 8 bases of the junction left unmatched. In germline, CDR1 is LGHNA, CDR2 YSLEER. The CDR3 region is CASSQVGTSGSANTGELFF. The CDR3, as DNA: TGCGCCAGCAGCCAGGTGGGGACTAGCGGGAGCGCCAACACCGGGGAGCTGTTTTTT.

This sequence joins TRBV5-4 and TRBJ2-1, with 8 positions matching TRBD2. Germline V gives CDR1 SGHNT, CDR2 YYREEE (reference sequence). After removal of 6 bases from V and 3 bases from J, the junction contained 8 bases not matched to a gene. This CDR3 has 15 amino acids. This CDR3 reads CASTKSGSGYNEQFF. Here the CDR3 DNA reads TGTGCCAGCACGAAGAGCGGGAGTGGCTACAATGAGCAGTTCTTC.

This clone has more than one count but fewer than ten. V and J are TRBV7-2 and TRBJ1-4; D uncertain. V gave up 1 base and J gave up 2 bases, with 17 bases separating them. This CDR3 is built from 18 residues. Looked up from germline, CDR1 is SGHTA and CDR2 is FQGNSA. The CDR3 nucleotides read TGTGCCAGCAGCTTAGGGCCGAGTACCGCCCAGACTAATGAAAAACTGTTTTTT. It specifies CASSLGPSTAQTNEKLFF.

The chain combines TRBV29-1 with TRBJ2-5; D not certain. The CDR3 totals 12 residues. Trimming removed 0 bases from V and 1 base from J, with 3 bases in between. From germline, CDR1 is SQVTM and CDR2 ANQGSEA. CDR3 sequence reads: CSVEEAQETQYF. For the CDR3, the DNA is TGCAGCGTTGAAGAGGCCCAAGAGACCCAGTACTTC.

This clone was seen more than once but under ten times. The chain has TRBV7-9 and TRBJ2-3, with D maybe TRBD2 (5 bases). Trimming shortened V by 5 bases and J by 0 bases, and 15 bases separated the two germline ends. CDR1 and CDR2 (germline): SEHNR, FQNEAQ (reference sequence). The CDR3 is 16 amino acids. CDR3 sequence (DNA): TGTGCCAGCAGCGTTGACTCTAGCCGTAGCACAGATACGCAGTATTTT. Translation: CASSVDSSRSTDTQYF.

V is TRBV10-3 and J is TRBJ2-1; 14 nucleotides agree with TRBD2. This CDR3 region has 18 residues. Germline V CDR1 and CDR2: ENHRY, SYGVKD. Trimming took 0 bases from V and 5 from J; bases not matched to a gene: 6. The CDR3 reads CAISESGTSGRINNEQFF. In DNA form, the CDR3 reads TGTGCCATCAGTGAGTCTGGGACTAGCGGGAGAATAAACAATGAGCAGTTCTTC.